The next 7 T cell receptor beta chains were all read from a single sample in a study of shared clonotypes between healthy human individuals. TCRdb keeps only in-frame clones here, not all; method: immunoSEQ multiplex PCR. The sample lists around 2.5 million clones; 93% were seen once. The sample comprised naive CD4+ T cells from PBMCs. The sample's subset: CD45RA+ positively selected. All receptors derive from a man younger than 30 in good health. Some clones in this sample may be carry-over from other donors' samples.

V usage is TRBV18 and J usage is TRBJ1-2; 8 bases are a match to TRBD1. This CDR3 region has 15 residues. Per germline, CDR1 KGHSH and CDR2 LQKENI. J lost 2 bases, V lost 5 bases, and 7 bases had no gene match. CDR3 amino acids: CASSLDRDPNYGYTF. The CDR3 DNA sequence: TGTGCCAGCTCATTGGACAGGGACCCAAACTATGGCTACACCTTC.

CDR3 sequence reads: CASSLSPGRLGYEQYF. The DNA of the CDR3 is TGTGCCAGCAGTTTATCTCCGGGGAGGCTGGGATACGAGCAGTACTTC. The chain recombines TRBV28 with TRBJ2-7, with D tentatively TRBD2 (6 bases). The germline V gene has CDR1 MDHEN and CDR2 SYDVKM. With 1 base removed from V and 4 bases from J, the gap between germline ends came to 17 bases. The CDR3 is made up of 16 amino acids.

The chain uses TRBV27 and TRBJ1-5; 7 bases are a match to TRBD1. This CDR3 is built from 19 residues. CDR1 and CDR2 (germline): MNHEY, SMNVEV (reference sequence). With V trimmed by 7 bases and J by 4 bases, 22 bases remained unmatched. CDR3 loop: CASKRIPLTGARINQPQHF. The CDR3 DNA follows: TGTGCCAGCAAGCGAATACCCTTAACAGGGGCCCGAATTAATCAGCCCCAGCATTTT.

The chain carries TRBV27 and TRBJ2-5, with D unresolved. CDR3 length: 13 residues. V lost 1 base and J 6 bases, leaving 9 bases between the germline ends. CDR1 is MNHEY, CDR2 SMNVEV, per germline (reference sequence). CDR3 loop: CASSLLVSKTQYF. The CDR3 DNA reads as TGTGCCAGCAGTTTATTGGTGTCGAAGACCCAGTACTTC.

This clone appeared a single time. This rearrangement joins TRBV29-1 to TRBJ2-3; 8 bases fit TRBD1. The CDR3 runs to 14 residues. After removal of 6 bases from V and 5 bases from J, the junction contained 10 bases not matched to a gene. Looked up from germline, CDR1 is SQVTM and CDR2 is ANQGSEA. The CDR3, as DNA: TGCAGCGTCACAGGGGGTCCCCACGGAGATACGCAGTATTTT. Amino acid sequence: CSVTGGPHGDTQYF.

The rearrangement uses TRBV6-6 and TRBJ2-1, with 9 nucleotides matching TRBD2. J was trimmed by 5 bases and V by 5 bases; bases with no gene match: 7. This CDR3 has 15 residues. Germline CDR1 and CDR2: MNHNY and SVGAGI (reference sequence). CDR3 amino acids: CASSTPGLANNEQFF. The CDR3 coding sequence is TGTGCCAGCAGTACCCCTGGACTAGCGAACAATGAGCAGTTCTTC.

The chain is built from TRBV19 and TRBJ1-5, with 7 bases aligning to TRBD1. The CDR3 covers 17 residues. Trimming took 3 bases from V and 5 from J; bases not matched to a gene: 13. From germline, CDR1 is LNHDA and CDR2 SQIVND (reference sequence). The DNA of the CDR3 is TGTGCCAGTAGTATTTTACGGCGACAGGGTCGGGATCAGCCCCAGCATTTT. This translates into CASSILRRQGRDQPQHF. The whole variable domain, filled in from reference TRBV19 and TRBJ1-5, reads DGGITQSPKYLFRKEGQNVTLSCEQNLNHDAMYWYRQDPGQGLRLIYYSQIVNDFQKGDIAEGYSVSREKKESFPLTVTSAQKNPTAFYLCASSILRRQGRDQPQHFGDGTRLSIL.